The T cell receptor beta chain under discussion was sequenced for a study of monozygotic twins with inflammatory bowel disease. The TCR libraries each used total RNA (roughly 4,000 ng per library). TCRdb reanalyzed the 5' RACE reads, giving one entry per CDR3 protein sequence and no DNA. The repertoire shows around 220,000 distinct CDR3 sequences; the top ten hold under 8.5%. There are 15 residues in the CDR3. Germline V gives CDR1 MGHDK, CDR2 SYGVNS. The rearrangement joins TRBV25-1 to TRBJ2-3; the TCRdb call, TRBD2, lacks DNA for checking. Source material: blood. The source is a human donor with ulcerative colitis or Crohn's disease, or a healthy co-twin of an affected twin (not recorded which). CDR3: CASSGVAGPTDTQYF. The variable domain in full, with the rest retrieved from reference TRBV25-1 and TRBJ2-3, is EADIYQTPRYLVIGTGKKITLECSQTMGHDKMYWYQQDPGMELHLIHYSYGVNSTEKGDLSSESTVSRIRTEHFPLTLESARPSHTSQYLCASSGVAGPTDTQYFGPGTRLTVL.